Listed below are T cell receptor beta chains from one sample, sequenced in a study of cytomegalovirus exposure and HLA in healthy donors. Clones were sequenced by immunoSEQ multiplex PCR, and TCRdb holds only the in-frame ones, with some missing. The sample has more than 250,000 clones, roughly 90% seen once. Sequences were obtained from PBMCs. The receptors come from a woman between 18 and 29 years old in good health and CMV-seronegative. Both conserved end residues are part of each CDR3. A D gene is named only where the DNA matches it firmly. The size entry is marked missing in some rows and otherwise reads once, few, many or a size class.

TRBV5-6	.	.	TRBJ1-6	TGTGCCAGCAGCTTGGGACAGTCACTAAGCTCCTATAATTCACCCCTCCACTTT	CASSLGQSLSSYNSPLHF
TRBV5-4	TRBD2	.	TRBJ2-1	TGTGCCAGCAGACCAGCGGGGGGTACCGGCAATGAGCAGTTCTTC	CASRPAGGTGNEQFF
TRBV29-1	TRBD1	.	TRBJ1-1	TGCAGCGTTGGCGGTATATTACAGGGGAGGAACACTGAAGCTTTCTTT	CSVGGILQGRNTEAFF
TRBV15	.	once	TRBJ1-5	TGTGCCACCAGCAGAGATAGGAGCAGCCATCAGCCCCAGCATTTT	CATSRDRSSHQPQHF
TRBV7-8	TRBD1	.	TRBJ2-1	TGTGCCAGCAGCTTCGCCGGGACAGGGGCCCTAACCGAGCAGTTCTTC	CASSFAGTGALTEQFF
TRBV7-9	TRBD2	.	TRBJ2-7	TGTGCCAGCAGCCCCAACGGGGCGGGGGAACCCTCCTACGAGCAGTACTTC	CASSPNGAGEPSYEQYF
TRBV2	TRBD1	.	TRBJ1-6	TGTGCCAGCAGGGGGACAGGGTTTAATTCACCCCTCCACTTT	CASRGTGFNSPLHF
TRBV10-1	.	few	TRBJ1-6	TGCGCCATAACAGGTTCACCCCTCCACTTT	CAITGSPLHF
TRBV11-2	.	.	TRBJ1-2	TGTGCCAGCAGCTTAAGCGGCGCTAACTATGGCTACACCTTC	CASSLSGANYGYTF
TRBV5-4	TRBD2	.	TRBJ2-1	TGTGCCAGCAGCAGTGTAGCGGGGGGAGGGGACAATGAGCAGTTCTTC	CASSSVAGGGDNEQFF
TRBV4-1	.	.	TRBJ1-6	TGCGCCAGCAGCAACCCCGCGGGGGGCCCCGGTTCACCCCTCCACTTT	CASSNPAGGPGSPLHF
TRBV5-4	TRBD1	.	TRBJ1-6	TGTGCCAGCAGCTTAGGACAGGGCGACAATTCCCCCCTCCACTTT	CASSLGQGDNSPLHF
TRBV2	.	.	TRBJ1-4	TGTGCCAGCAGGGAGACTTGGGCGGGAAAACTGTTTTTT	CASRETWAGKLFF
TRBV6-6	.	.	TRBJ1-2	TGTGCCAGCAGGGGCGGGGGGTATGGCTACACCTTC	CASRGGGYGYTF
TRBV6-1	TRBD1	.	TRBJ1-3	TGTGCCAGCAGGGGGACAGGAAGCTCTGGAAACACCATATATTTT	CASRGTGSSGNTIYF
TRBV10-3	TRBD1	.	TRBJ1-2	TGTGCCATCAGCTTGGGACAGGTTGCTAACTATGGCTACACCTTC	CAISLGQVANYGYTF
TRBV4-1	.	.	TRBJ2-1	TGCGCCAGCAGCCCTATTGAGGGCAATGAGCAGTTCTTC	CASSPIEGNEQFF
TRBV4-1	.	.	TRBJ1-5	TGCGCCAGCAGCCCAAGTCGGGGGAGCAATCAGCCCCAGCATTTT	CASSPSRGSNQPQHF
TRBV2	TRBD1	.	TRBJ2-2	TGTGCCAGCAGTGGACAGGGGCGGGACACCGGGGAGCTGTTTTTT	CASSGQGRDTGELFF
TRBV27	TRBD2	.	TRBJ2-7	TGTGCCAGCACGGGAGGGGGCGAGCAGTACTTC	CASTGGGEQYF
TRBV5-6	TRBD1	few	TRBJ1-1	TGTGCCAGCAGCTTCTCCTCCAGGGGGGTCACTGAAGCTTTCTTT	CASSFSSRGVTEAFF
TRBV4-1	.	.	TRBJ1-6	TGCGCCAGCAGCCAAGGGAGCGGGGGGTCCTATAATTCACCCCTCCACTTT	CASSQGSGGSYNSPLHF
TRBV5-5	.	.	TRBJ2-7	TGTGCCAGCAGCTTGGAAATCTCGTGGGACTTAGCCTACGAGCAGTACTTC	CASSLEISWDLAYEQYF
TRBV7-6	TRBD2	.	TRBJ2-3	TGTGCCAGCAGCTTATCGGGGGGGCAAGTAGATACGCAGTATTTT	CASSLSGGQVDTQYF
TRBV19	.	.	TRBJ2-5	TGTGCCAGTAGTATCGGTCCCGGAGAGACCCAGTACTTC	CASSIGPGETQYF
TRBV5-6	TRBD2	.	TRBJ2-5	TGTGCCAGCAGCCCCGGACTAGCGGGGCAGACCCAGTACTTC	CASSPGLAGQTQYF
TRBV5-1	TRBD1	.	TRBJ1-1	TGCGCCAGCAGCCGGGGGACAGGACAGAACACTGAAGCTTTCTTT	CASSRGTGQNTEAFF
TRBV19	.	.	TRBJ2-5	TGTGCCAGTAGTATAGATTCGGCTGGCGGGAAGACCCAGTACTTC	CASSIDSAGGKTQYF
TRBV9	TRBD2	.	TRBJ2-7	TGTGCCAGCAGCTCGGGACTAGCTATCTACGAGCAGTACTTC	CASSSGLAIYEQYF
TRBV23-1	.	.	TRBJ1-5	TGCGCCAGCAGTCAATCCTTTACAGGGTATTCCAATCAGCCCCAGCATTTT	CASSQSFTGYSNQPQHF
TRBV19	.	.	TRBJ2-2	TGTGCCAGTACCGCGGCCCGCGCAACCGGGGAGCTGTTTTTT	CASTAARATGELFF
TRBV19	TRBD1	.	TRBJ2-7	TGTGCCAGTAGTATAGGTCGTGCAGGGGGTTTGTACTTC	CASSIGRAGGLYF
TRBV19	.	.	TRBJ1-1	TGTGCCAGTACCTCATGGGCCAGGGGCCGCACTGAAGCTTTCTTT	CASTSWARGRTEAFF
TRBV7-9	.	.	TRBJ2-3	TGTGCCAGCAGCGCCCCGGGCGGGGCAAGCACAGATACGCAGTATTTT	CASSAPGGASTDTQYF
TRBV9	.	.	TRBJ1-2	TGTGCCAGCAGCGATAAGGGGGGCTACACCTTC	CASSDKGGYTF
TRBV5-1	TRBD1	.	TRBJ2-2	TGCGCCAGCAGCTATGCAGGGGGCTCTGTCGGGGAGCTGTTTTTT	CASSYAGGSVGELFF
TRBV6-1	TRBD2	.	TRBJ2-7	TGTGCCAGCAGTGACAGGGCTAGCGGGGGAGGGAAGCAGTACTTC	CASSDRASGGGKQYF
TRBV5-1	TRBD1	.	TRBJ2-1	TGCGCCAGCAGCTCAGGACAGGGGGCCTACAATGAGCAGTTCTTC	CASSSGQGAYNEQFF
TRBV10-3	TRBD2	.	TRBJ2-1	TGTGCCATCAGTGAGTCTGCGGGGGACCTGTACCTGAATGAGCAGTTCTTC	CAISESAGDLYLNEQFF
TRBV27	TRBD1	.	TRBJ2-7	TGTGCCAGCAGTTTATCGAGTACAGGGGGCGGATACGAGCAGTACTTC	CASSLSSTGGGYEQYF
TRBV19	.	.	TRBJ1-5	TGTGCCAGTGTGTTCTCCGGGACAAGCAATCAGCCCCAGCATTTT	CASVFSGTSNQPQHF
TRBV4-1	TRBD2	once	TRBJ2-1	TGCGCCAGCAGCTACCCCGGGACTAGCGTCTACAATGAGCAGTTCTTC	CASSYPGTSVYNEQFF
TRBV28	TRBD2	.	TRBJ2-1	TGTGCCAGCAGTTCCCGCGGGGGGCTCTCCTACAATGAGCAGTTCTTC	CASSSRGGLSYNEQFF
TRBV19	.	.	TRBJ1-1	TGTGCCAGTATTCAGGGAGGGCTGGACACTGAAGCTTTCTTT	CASIQGGLDTEAFF
TRBV15	.	.	TRBJ2-3	TGTGCCACCAGCAGCGACAGCTACACAGATACGCAGTATTTT	CATSSDSYTDTQYF
TRBV29-1	TRBD2	.	TRBJ2-7	TGCAGCGTTGAAGCATCGGGGACTAGCGGGTCCTACGAGCAGTACTTC	CSVEASGTSGSYEQYF
TRBV6-5	TRBD1	.	TRBJ2-7	TGTGCCAGCAATAACTGGGACAGTCCCTGCGAGCAGTACTTC	CASNNWDSPCEQYF
TRBV4-1	.	.	TRBJ2-7	TGCGCCAGCAGCCAATCGGCGGTATTCGAGCAGTACTTC	CASSQSAVFEQYF
TRBV4-1	TRBD1	.	TRBJ1-2	TGCGCCAGCAGCCAAGCTCCTCCAGGGGGATACGGCTACACCTTC	CASSQAPPGGYGYTF
TRBV6-5	TRBD2	.	TRBJ2-7	TGTGCCAGCAGTTACGTAGCGGGGGCGGGCGAGCAGTACTTC	CASSYVAGAGEQYF
TRBV9	TRBD1	.	TRBJ1-6	TGTGCCAGCAGCAAATGGACAGGGGTAGATTCACCCCTCCACTTT	CASSKWTGVDSPLHF
TRBV2	.	.	TRBJ2-2	TGTGCCAGCCGGGAGACGACCTCGAACACCGGGGAGCTGTTTTTT	CASRETTSNTGELFF
TRBV6-5	TRBD1	.	TRBJ1-1	TGTGCCAGCAGTTCCACCGGGACAGGGAGCATGGCTGAAGCTTTCTTT	CASSSTGTGSMAEAFF
TRBV5-4	.	.	TRBJ2-3	TGTGCCAGCAGCCGTCGAGGAGGAGATACGCAGTATTTT	CASSRRGGDTQYF
TRBV6-1	.	.	TRBJ1-6	TGTGCCAGCAGTGGGTGGGCAGGGGCTGATAATTCACCCCTCCACTTT	CASSGWAGADNSPLHF
TRBV2	.	.	TRBJ1-5	TGTGCCAGCCACCGGGACTCGGGTCAGCCCCAGCATTTT	CASHRDSGQPQHF
TRBV10-3	.	.	TRBJ2-6	TGTGCCACCGAACAGGAAGGTAAATTCAACGTCCTGACTTTC	CATEQEGKFNVLTF
TRBV2	TRBD1	.	TRBJ1-4	TGTGCCAGCAGTGACGGGACAGGAACTGAAAAACTGTTTTTT	CASSDGTGTEKLFF
TRBV11-2	TRBD2	.	TRBJ2-1	TGTGCCAGCAGCTCCACTCTAGCGGGGGGTGGGAATGAGCAGTTCTTC	CASSSTLAGGGNEQFF
TRBV10-1	TRBD2	few	TRBJ2-7	TGCGCCAGCAGCATGACTAGCGGGGGGCCCTACGAGCAGTACTTC	CASSMTSGGPYEQYF